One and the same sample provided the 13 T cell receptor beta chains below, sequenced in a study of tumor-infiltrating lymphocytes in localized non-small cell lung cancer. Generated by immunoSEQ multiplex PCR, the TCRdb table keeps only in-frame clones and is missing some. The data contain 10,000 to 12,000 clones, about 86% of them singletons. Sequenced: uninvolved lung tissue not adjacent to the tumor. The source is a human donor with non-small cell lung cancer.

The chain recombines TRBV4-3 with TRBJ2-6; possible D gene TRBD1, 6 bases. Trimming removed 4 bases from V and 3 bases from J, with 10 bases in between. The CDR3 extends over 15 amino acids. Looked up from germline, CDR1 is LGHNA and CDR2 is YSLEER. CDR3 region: CASSRDRFGANVLTF. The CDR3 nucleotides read TGCGCCAGCAGCCGAGACAGGTTTGGGGCCAACGTCCTGACTTTC.

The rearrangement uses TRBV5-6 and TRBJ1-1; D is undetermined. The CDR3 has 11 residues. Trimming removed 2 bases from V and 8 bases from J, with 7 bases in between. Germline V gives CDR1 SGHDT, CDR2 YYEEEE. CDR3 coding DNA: TGTGCCAGCAGCTTTGGCGGGGAAGCTTTCTTT. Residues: CASSFGGEAFF.

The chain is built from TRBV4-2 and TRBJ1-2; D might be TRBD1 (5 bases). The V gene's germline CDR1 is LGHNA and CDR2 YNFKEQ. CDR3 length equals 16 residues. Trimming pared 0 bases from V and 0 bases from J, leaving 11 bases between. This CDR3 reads CASSQDAQEPNYGYTF. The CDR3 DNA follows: TGTGCCAGCAGCCAAGATGCACAGGAGCCTAACTATGGCTACACCTTC.

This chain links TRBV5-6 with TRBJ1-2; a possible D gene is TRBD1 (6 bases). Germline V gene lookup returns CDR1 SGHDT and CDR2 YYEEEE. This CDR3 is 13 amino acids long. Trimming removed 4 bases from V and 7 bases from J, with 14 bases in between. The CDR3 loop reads CASSPPGGGGYTF. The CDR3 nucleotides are TGTGCCAGCAGCCCACCAGGAGGGGGTGGCTACACCTTC. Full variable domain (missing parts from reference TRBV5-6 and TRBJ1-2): DAGVTQSPTHLIKTRGQQVTLRCSPKSGHDTVSWYQQALGQGPQFIFQYYEEEERQRGNFPDRFSGHQFPNYSSELNVNALLLGDSALYLCASSPPGGGGYTFGSGTRLTVV.

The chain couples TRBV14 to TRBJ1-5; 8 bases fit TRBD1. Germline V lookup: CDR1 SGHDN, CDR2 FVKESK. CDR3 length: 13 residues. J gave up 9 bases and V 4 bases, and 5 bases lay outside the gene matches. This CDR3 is CASSRDRSGPQHF. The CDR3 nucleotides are TGTGCCAGCAGCCGGGACAGGTCGGGGCCCCAGCATTTT.

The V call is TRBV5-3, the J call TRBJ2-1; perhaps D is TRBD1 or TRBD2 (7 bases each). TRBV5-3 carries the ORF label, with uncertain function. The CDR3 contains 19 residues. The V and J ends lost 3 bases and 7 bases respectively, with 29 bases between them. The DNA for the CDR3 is TGTGCCAGAAGCTGGGAGGGCAGGGGGGGACGTTACTCAAGGAATGAGCAGTTCTTC. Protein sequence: CARSWEGRGGRYSRNEQFF.

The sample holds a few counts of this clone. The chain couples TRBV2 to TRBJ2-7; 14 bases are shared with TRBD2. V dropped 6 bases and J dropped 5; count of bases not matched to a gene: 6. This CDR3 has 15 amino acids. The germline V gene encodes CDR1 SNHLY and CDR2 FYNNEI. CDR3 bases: TGTGCCAGCAGGGCGACTAGCGGGGGGGATAACGAGCAGTACTTC. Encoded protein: CASRATSGGDNEQYF.

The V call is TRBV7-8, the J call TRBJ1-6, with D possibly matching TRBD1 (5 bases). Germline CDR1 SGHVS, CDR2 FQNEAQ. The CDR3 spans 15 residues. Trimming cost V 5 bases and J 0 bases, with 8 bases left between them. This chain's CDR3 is CASSDGGSYNSPLHF. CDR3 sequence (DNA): TGTGCCAGCAGCGACGGGGGCTCCTATAATTCACCCCTCCACTTT.

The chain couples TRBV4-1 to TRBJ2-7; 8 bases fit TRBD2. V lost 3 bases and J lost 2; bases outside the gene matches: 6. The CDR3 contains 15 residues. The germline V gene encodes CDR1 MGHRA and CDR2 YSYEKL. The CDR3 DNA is TGCGCCAGCAGCCAGGGACTAGTGGGAACCTACGAGCAGTACTTC. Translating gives CASSQGLVGTYEQYF.

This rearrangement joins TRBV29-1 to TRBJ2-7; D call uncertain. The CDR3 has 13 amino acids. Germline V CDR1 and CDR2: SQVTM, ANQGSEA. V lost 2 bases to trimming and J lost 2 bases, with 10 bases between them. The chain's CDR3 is CSVELSSTYEQYF. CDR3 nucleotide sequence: TGCAGCGTTGAACTGTCCTCGACCTACGAGCAGTACTTC.

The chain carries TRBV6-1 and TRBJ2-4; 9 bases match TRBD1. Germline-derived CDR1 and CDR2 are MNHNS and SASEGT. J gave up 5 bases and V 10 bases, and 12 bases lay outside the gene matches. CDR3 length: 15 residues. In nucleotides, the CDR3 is TGTGCCATCCCACCCCCGGGACAGGGCCAAAACATTCAGTACTTC. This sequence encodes CAIPPPGQGQNIQYF.

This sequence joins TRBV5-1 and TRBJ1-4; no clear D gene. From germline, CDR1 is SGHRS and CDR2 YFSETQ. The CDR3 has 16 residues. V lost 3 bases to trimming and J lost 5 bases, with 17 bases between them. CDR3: CASSWDPQIRNEKLFF. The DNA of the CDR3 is TGCGCCAGCAGCTGGGATCCGCAGATACGAAATGAAAAACTGTTTTTT.

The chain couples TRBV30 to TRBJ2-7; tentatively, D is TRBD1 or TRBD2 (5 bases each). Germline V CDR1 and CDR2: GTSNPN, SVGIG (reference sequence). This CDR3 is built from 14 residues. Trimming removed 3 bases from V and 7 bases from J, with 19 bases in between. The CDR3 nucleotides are TGTGCCTGGAGAGGGGACGGACTTCGTTCGGAGCAGTACTTC. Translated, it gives CAWRGDGLRSEQYF. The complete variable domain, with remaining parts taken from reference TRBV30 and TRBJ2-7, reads SQTIHQWPATLVQPVGSPLSLECTVEGTSNPNLYWYRQAAGRGLQLLFYSVGIGQISSEVPQNLSASRPQDRQFILSSKKLLLSDSGFYLCAWRGDGLRSEQYFGPGTRLTVT.